This passage covers 23 T cell receptor beta chains from one sample sequenced in a study of shared clonotypes between healthy human individuals (TCRdb year 2020). The library was made by the immunoSEQ multiplex PCR assay. Sourced from immuneACCESS, this table was stored by TCRdb with only in-frame sequences that have V and J called. A share of the clones is absent; for the studies checked, an unresolved V gene accounts for under half, and the remainder has no known explanation. The sample table lists about 2.2 million clones, 93% of them with a count of one. More than 1.5% of the sample rests with the top ten. CD8 naive samples were CD45RO-negative cells positively selected for CCR7, giving a CD45RA+CCR7+ population that excluded TemRA cells. Sequencing input: naive CD8+ T cells from PBMCs. The cell subset or site label corresponds to: CD45RA+CCR7+. These TCRs come from a man younger than 30 in good health. Some clones in this sample may be carry-over from other donors' samples.

V gene TRBV10-3 combines with J gene TRBJ1-6; weak D call: TRBD1 (6 bases). This CDR3 has 17 amino acids. V lost 3 bases, J lost 6 bases, and 18 bases lay in between. CDR1 and CDR2 (germline): ENHRY, SYGVKD. The CDR3 spells CAISEIAGASANSPLHF. The CDR3 DNA follows: TGTGCCATCAGTGAAATCGCAGGGGCCTCGGCTAATTCACCCCTCCACTTT.

The chain has TRBV27 and TRBJ2-1; 9 bases align to TRBD2. The CDR3 is 14 amino acids. V dropped 7 bases and J dropped 6; count of bases not matched to a gene: 7. Germline V lookup: CDR1 MNHEY, CDR2 SMNVEV (reference sequence). The chain's CDR3 is CASNPREGRNEQFF. CDR3 bases: TGTGCCAGCAATCCGCGGGAGGGCCGCAATGAGCAGTTCTTC.

The chain has TRBV19 and TRBJ1-5; 9 bases match TRBD1. Germline CDR1 reads LNHDA; CDR2 reads SQIVND (reference sequence). The ends lost 1 base at V and 5 bases at J; junction bases unmatched: 0. This CDR3 spans 14 amino acids. The CDR3 DNA follows: TGTGCCAGTAGTATAGGGACAGGGGATCAGCCCCAGCATTTT. Its translation is CASSIGTGDQPQHF.

The rearrangement uses TRBV28 and TRBJ2-1; the match to TRBD2 covers 12 bases. The CDR3 has 18 residues. The V gene's germline CDR1 is MDHEN and CDR2 SYDVKM. J gave up 6 bases and V 5 bases, and 14 bases lay outside the gene matches. The CDR3 is CASSPHWGGLAGLNEQFF. The CDR3 nucleotides are TGTGCCAGCAGTCCCCACTGGGGGGGACTAGCGGGCCTCAATGAGCAGTTCTTC.

This clone has just one count. J is TRBJ1-1 and V is TRBV5-4; D is unclear. V lost 3 bases and J lost 0, with 18 bases in between. The CDR3 has 17 residues. Germline CDR1 is SGHNT and CDR2 is YYREEE (reference sequence). The CDR3 DNA reads TGTGCCAGCAGCTGGGGATCTGGTCGATCAATGAACACTGAAGCTTTCTTT. Translating it yields CASSWGSGRSMNTEAFF.

The chain has TRBV12-2 and TRBJ1-5. TRBV12-2 counts as a pseudogene. The CDR3 extends over 12 amino acids. The CDR3 nucleotides are TGTGCAAGTCGCTTGGGGGGCCAGCCCCAGCATTTT. Protein: CASRLGGQPQHF.

The genes are TRBV28 and TRBJ2-2; no clear D. The ends were cut back, 5 bases at V and 8 bases at J, with 9 bases in the middle. The CDR3 consists of 12 residues. CDR1 is MDHEN, CDR2 SYDVKM, per germline. The CDR3 sequence: CASSDLQGELFF. For the CDR3, the DNA is TGTGCCAGCAGTGATCTTCAGGGGGAGCTGTTTTTT.

This clone was seen a single time. V usage is TRBV2 and J usage is TRBJ2-3; D is uncertain. V gave up 3 bases and J gave up 4 bases, with 5 bases separating them. This CDR3 is 12 amino acids long. The germline gives CDR1 SNHLY, CDR2 FYNNEI. The CDR3 loop reads CASSDLSDTQYF. CDR3 DNA sequence: TGTGCCAGCAGTGACCTGTCAGATACGCAGTATTTT. The full variable domain, rest sourced from reference TRBV2 and TRBJ2-3, is EPEVTQTPSHQVTQMGQEVILRCVPISNHLYFYWYRQILGQKVEFLVSFYNNEISEKSEIFDDQFSVERPDGSNFTLKIRSTKLEDSAMYFCASSDLSDTQYFGPGTRLTVL.

The J gene is TRBJ1-5, the V gene TRBV30; D is uncertain. V lost 5 bases and J 5 bases, leaving 19 bases between the germline ends. Germline V CDR1 and CDR2: GTSNPN, SVGIG (reference sequence). CDR3 length: 15 residues. The CDR3 DNA reads as TGTGCCTGGGGCGACGAAGACTCTTCCCATCAGCCCCAGCATTTT. Translated, it gives CAWGDEDSSHQPQHF.

This clone came up once. The chain joins TRBV27 to TRBJ1-2; possibly TRBD1 for D (5 bases). CDR1 and CDR2 from the germline V gene are MNHEY and SMNVEV (reference sequence). Trimming cost V 5 bases and J 6 bases, with 16 bases left between them. The length of the CDR3 is 14 residues. The CDR3 sequence is CASSPLGGVHGYTF. The CDR3 nucleotides are TGTGCCAGCAGTCCCCTTGGGGGGGTGCATGGCTACACCTTC.

The chain carries TRBV27 and TRBJ2-1; tentatively, D is TRBD1 (7 bases). Germline CDR1 reads MNHEY; CDR2 reads SMNVEV (reference sequence). V was shortened by 7 bases and J by 8 bases, with 15 bases between the two germline ends. This CDR3 region has 13 residues. The CDR3 spells CASTPLRGDEQFF. CDR3 in DNA: TGTGCCAGCACTCCACTCAGGGGGGATGAGCAGTTCTTC.

The chain is built from TRBV27 and TRBJ1-2; possibly TRBD1 for D (6 bases). V was pared by 5 bases and J by 0 bases, with 10 bases between. Germline V gene sequence: CDR1 MNHEY, CDR2 SMNVEV (reference sequence). The CDR3 consists of 14 residues. The CDR3 here is CASSKTGANYGYTF. The CDR3 region has the DNA TGTGCCAGCAGTAAGACAGGAGCTAACTATGGCTACACCTTC.

The J gene is TRBJ1-1, the V gene TRBV5-6; maybe TRBD1 (5 bases). Per the germline V gene, CDR1 is SGHDT and CDR2 is YYEEEE. This CDR3 region has 16 residues. The V end was cut by 1 base, the J end by 6 bases, with 19 bases between. The CDR3 nucleotides read TGTGCCAGCAGCTTGTCTTCGGCAGGGTTAGTCCCTGAAGCTTTCTTT. Amino acid sequence: CASSLSSAGLVPEAFF.

This chain links TRBV5-1 with TRBJ1-1; 8 bases line up with TRBD1. V was pared by 0 bases and J by 5 bases, with 6 bases of the junction left unmatched. The CDR3 is 15 amino acids. Germline V gene sequence: CDR1 SGHRS, CDR2 YFSETQ. CDR3 in DNA: TGCGCCAGCAGCTTGGATCAGGGGGCTATGACTGAAGCTTTCTTT. Its protein product is CASSLDQGAMTEAFF.

The J gene is TRBJ2-2, the V gene TRBV7-8, with 9 bases that match TRBD1. With 3 bases clipped from V and 1 base from J, the junction kept 12 bases outside the gene matches. CDR3 length equals 19 residues. Per the germline V gene, CDR1 is SGHVS and CDR2 is FQNEAQ. The CDR3 sequence: CASSLGPRDRVMNTGELFF. CDR3 DNA sequence: TGTGCCAGCAGCTTGGGCCCCCGGGACAGGGTTATGAACACCGGGGAGCTGTTTTTT.

The chain joins TRBV7-6 to TRBJ2-7; D may be TRBD2 (6 bases). CDR3 length: 15 amino acids. V shed 0 bases and J shed 3 bases, with 12 bases lying between them. CDR1 and CDR2 (germline): SGHVS, FNYEAQ. In nucleotides, the CDR3 is TGTGCCAGCAGCTTAGCGGCGGGGCGCTACTACGAGCAGTACTTC. It translates to CASSLAAGRYYEQYF. Full variable domain (outside the CDR3, taken from reference TRBV7-6 and TRBJ2-7): GAGVSQSPRYKVTKRGQDVALRCDPISGHVSLYWYRQALGQGPEFLTYFNYEAQQDKSGLPNDRFSAERPEGSISTLTIQRTEQRDSAMYRCASSLAAGRYYEQYFGPGTRLTVT.

This clone was seen a handful of times. The chain couples TRBV13 to TRBJ1-1; no clear D. The CDR3 covers 14 residues. Germline V gene data show CDR1 as PRHDT and CDR2 as FYEKMQ (reference sequence). Trimming stripped 2 bases from V and 1 base from J, with 8 bases between. CDR3 coding DNA: TGTGCCAGCAGCTTATGGTCAGCGAACACTGAAGCTTTCTTT. It codes for CASSLWSANTEAFF.

This clone was detected once. The chain employs TRBV7-8 and TRBJ2-7; 7 nucleotides agree with TRBD2. The germline V gene has CDR1 SGHVS and CDR2 FQNEAQ. The ends lost 1 base at V and 0 bases at J; junction bases unmatched: 6. The CDR3 sequence is 16 residues long. CDR3 sequence: CASSLGPGGSSYEQYF. The CDR3 DNA reads TGTGCCAGCAGCTTAGGCCCTGGCGGGAGCTCCTACGAGCAGTACTTC.

Points on this clone: This clone may be a read error of a much larger clone one base away. Distinct nucleotide sequences in the sample also encode this CDR3. V is TRBV7-3 and J is TRBJ2-7; D call uncertain. Germline CDR1 SGHTA, CDR2 FQGTGA. V lost 1 base, J lost 0 bases, and 4 bases lay in between. The CDR3 is made up of 13 amino acids. The CDR3 coding sequence is TGTGCCAGCAGCTTAAGGGACTCCTACGAGCAGTACTTC. Translated: CASSLRDSYEQYF.

This chain uses TRBV29-1 with TRBJ1-1; possibly TRBD1 for D (6 bases). The germline V and J ends were trimmed by 7 bases and 6 bases, with 12 bases remaining between them. Germline V CDR1 and CDR2: SQVTM, ANQGSEA. This CDR3 has 11 amino acids. The CDR3 is CSARKGAEAFF. The DNA for the CDR3 is TGCAGCGCCCGCAAGGGGGCTGAAGCTTTCTTT.

This rearrangement joins TRBV27 to TRBJ2-7; D is uncertain. The germline V and J ends were trimmed by 6 bases and 4 bases, with 10 bases remaining between them. The germline gives CDR1 MNHEY, CDR2 SMNVEV (reference sequence). This CDR3 has 12 amino acids. CDR3 coding DNA: TGTGCCAGCAGGGAGAACCGTTACGAGCAGTACTTC. Translated, it gives CASRENRYEQYF.

This clone was seen a handful of times. This rearrangement joins TRBV7-8 to TRBJ2-3; D is unclear. Germline CDR1 and CDR2: SGHVS and FQNEAQ. The V end lost 6 bases, the J end lost 3 bases, and 4 bases lay between the germline ends. This CDR3 is 11 amino acids long. The CDR3 reads CASRSTDTQYF. Here the CDR3 DNA reads TGTGCCAGCAGATCAACAGATACGCAGTATTTT. The full variable domain, completed using reference TRBV7-8 and TRBJ2-3, is GAGVSQSPRYKVAKRGQDVALRCDPISGHVSLFWYQQALGQGPEFLTYFQNEAQLDKSGLPSDRFFAERPEGSVSTLKIQRTQQEDSAVYLCASRSTDTQYFGPGTRLTVL.

The V and J genes are TRBV7-6 and TRBJ1-2; 9 bases are shared with TRBD1. V trimming: 5 bases; J trimming: 7 bases; junction bases outside the gene matches: 5. CDR3 size: 13 residues. Germline V gene lookup returns CDR1 SGHVS and CDR2 FNYEAQ. The CDR3 reads CASSPGTGLGYTF. In nucleotides, the CDR3 is TGTGCCAGCAGCCCCGGGACAGGGCTTGGCTACACCTTC.